The 16 T cell receptor beta chains below were found in one sample sequenced in a study of T cells in women clearing cervical HPV infection. Measured with immunoSEQ multiplex PCR; TCRdb has only the in-frame clones, and not every one. The repertoire table contains over 15,000 clones. The specimen was blood buffy coat. These receptors were collected from a woman aged 18 to 75 with a cervical HPV16 infection that either progressed to CIN3+ or cleared (not recorded which).

Concerning this clone itself: The read terminates 3 residues before the CDR3 end, so the remaining end is supplied by the germline J gene. J is TRBJ2-1 and V is TRBV18, with TRBD1 matching over 7 bases. The CDR3 totals 15 residues. J lost 4 bases, V lost 3 bases, and 6 bases had no gene match. CDR1 and CDR2 from the germline V gene are KGHSH and LQKENI. CDR3 region: CASSPRGTVYNEQFF. CDR3 bases read: TGTGCCAGCTCACCCAGAGGGACAGTATACAATGAG.

The CDR3 sequence is CASSLMMNGLETQYF. The sequenced part of the CDR3 DNA is TGTGCCAGCAGCTTGATGATGAACGGTCTGGAGACC. The chain carries TRBV13 and TRBJ2-5, with D unclear. The read stops 3 residues short of the end of the CDR3; the missing end is completed from the germline J gene. CDR1 and CDR2 from the germline V gene are PRHDT and FYEKMQ (reference sequence). The CDR3 spans 15 residues. Trimming took off 3 bases at V and 5 bases at J, with 16 bases between the two ends.

On this clone itself: The CDR3 extends 3 residues past the end of the read, so its final part is completed from the germline J gene. This chain uses TRBV7-2 with TRBJ2-5, with 9 bases identical to TRBD2. The CDR3 is 15 amino acids. V lost 3 bases and J lost 3; bases outside the gene matches: 5. Per germline, CDR1 SGHTA and CDR2 FQGNSA. The sequenced CDR3 bases are TGTGCCAGCAGCTTGGGGGTAGCGGGGGAAGAGACC. This sequence encodes CASSLGVAGEET. The whole CDR3 reads CASSLGVAGEETQYF.

A word on this clone: The missing CDR3 end, 3 residues past where the read stops, is filled in from the germline J gene. The genes are TRBV5-1 and TRBJ1-2; TRBD1 matches at 10 bases. There are 16 residues in the CDR3. Germline CDR1 and CDR2: SGHRS and YFSETQ. The DNA read from the CDR3 is TGCGCCAGCAGCGACCTGAGTTCCGGGACAGGGGAGGGC. Its protein is CASSDLSSGTGEG. The entire CDR3 protein is CASSDLSSGTGEGYTF.

As to this clone: The read ends 3 residues before the CDR3 terminus; that terminus is restored from the germline J gene. The chain joins TRBV30 to TRBJ2-6, with a possible D match to TRBD1 (5 bases). This CDR3 contains 17 residues. V dropped 4 bases and J dropped 4 bases, with 20 bases sitting between them. The germline V gene encodes CDR1 GTSNPN and CDR2 SVGIG (reference sequence). Here the CDR3 reads CAWKTFRIDSGANVLTF. CDR3 DNA, as far as it was read: TGTGCCTGGAAGACTTTCCGCATCGACAGCGGGGCCAACGTC.

In regard to this clone: With the read ending 3 residues before the CDR3 end, the germline J gene is used to fill in that end. This sequence joins TRBV7-9 and TRBJ2-5; 7 positions match TRBD2. The junction had 8 bases not matched to a gene; V was cut back by 5 bases and J by 5 bases. Per the germline V gene, CDR1 is SEHNR and CDR2 is FQNEAQ (reference sequence). This CDR3 is 14 amino acids long. This CDR3 reads CASSTRLARETQYF. The DNA read from the CDR3 is TGTGCCAGCAGCACCCGACTAGCTAGGGAGACC.

As concerns this clone: The CDR3 end falls 3 residues outside the read, so it is completed with the germline J gene. V and J are TRBV15 and TRBJ2-7; the D is unclear. The germline V gene encodes CDR1 LNHNV and CDR2 YYDKDF (reference sequence). The CDR3 contains 13 residues. The V end lost 0 bases, the J end lost 3 bases, and 6 bases lay between the germline ends. Here the CDR3 reads CATSRDPFYEQYF. CDR3 bases read: TGTGCCACCAGCAGAGATCCGTTCTACGAG.

On this clone itself: With the read ending 3 residues before the CDR3 end, the germline J gene is used to fill in that end. The chain joins TRBV30 to TRBJ2-7; 7 positions match TRBD1. Germline lookup yields CDR1 GTSNPN and CDR2 SVGIG (reference sequence). This CDR3 spans 11 amino acids. Trimming removed 5 bases from V and 6 bases from J; junction bases left unmatched: 4. CDR3 sequence reads: CAWDREFEQYF. Incomplete CDR3 DNA: TGTGCCTGGGACAGGGAATTCGAG.

A note on this clone: The read terminates 3 residues ahead of where the CDR3 ends, so the germline J gene completes it. This chain links TRBV19 with TRBJ2-1; 7 positions match TRBD1. The CDR3 is made up of 15 amino acids. Trimming cost V 3 bases and J 8 bases; bases outside gene matches: 10. Germline CDR1 reads LNHDA; CDR2 reads SQIVND (reference sequence). The CDR3 sequence: CASSILSGQTHEQFF. CDR3 DNA (partial): TGTGCCAGTAGTATTCTTTCGGGACAGACACATGAG. Variable domain in full (rest from reference TRBV19 and TRBJ2-1): DGGITQSPKYLFRKEGQNVTLSCEQNLNHDAMYWYRQDPGQGLRLIYYSQIVNDFQKGDIAEGYSVSREKKESFPLTVTSAQKNPTAFYLCASSILSGQTHEQFFGPGTRLTVL.

Turning to this clone: The read finishes 3 residues shy of the CDR3 end, and the germline J gene is used to complete it. The gene calls are TRBV12-5 and TRBJ2-5; D unclear. This CDR3 is 13 amino acids long. Germline assignment: CDR1 LGHNT and CDR2 FRNRAP. V lost 6 bases to trimming and J lost 4 bases, with 12 bases between them. CDR3 region: CASGSPFGETQYF. The sequenced CDR3 bases are TGTGCTAGTGGCTCTCCCTTCGGAGAGACC.

Comment on this clone: The CDR3 is cut off 3 residues early in the read; its end comes from the germline J gene. The chain is built from TRBV15 and TRBJ2-1, with 7 bases fitting TRBD2. The CDR3 is 14 amino acids. Germline V CDR1 and CDR2: LNHNV, YYDKDF (reference sequence). With V trimmed by 3 bases and J by 8 bases, 7 bases remained unmatched. The sequenced part of the CDR3 DNA is TGTGCCACCAGCAGGTTTGAGCGGGGTGATGAG. Translated: CATSRFERGDE. The CDR3 as a whole reads CATSRFERGDEQFF.

As concerns this clone: The observed sequence ends 3 residues before the CDR3 terminus, with the missing tail filled in from the germline J gene. V usage is TRBV4-2 and J usage is TRBJ2-5, with 7 bases fitting TRBD2. Germline trimming cut 1 base from V and 0 bases from J; bases unmatched to any gene: 5. Germline V CDR1 and CDR2: LGHNA, YNFKEQ. The CDR3 is made up of 16 amino acids. CDR3 protein: CASSQGLAPNQETQYF. CDR3 bases read: TGTGCCAGCAGCCAAGGACTAGCCCCTAACCAAGAGACC.

Points on this clone: The read terminates 3 residues before the CDR3 end, so the remaining end is supplied by the germline J gene. The V gene is TRBV20-1, the J gene TRBJ2-5; 7 bases agree with TRBD1. This CDR3 is built from 13 residues. Germline-derived CDR1 and CDR2 are DFQATT and SNEGSKA (reference sequence). The J segment lost 2 bases and the V segment lost 4 bases, leaving 4 bases of the junction unmatched. The CDR3: CSATGTVQETQYF. Partial CDR3 DNA: TGCAGTGCTACCGGGACAGTGCAAGAGACC.

This clone is called medium-sized based on its frequency. The CDR3 is cut off 3 residues early in the read; its end comes from the germline J gene. The rearrangement uses TRBV19 and TRBJ1-1; 8 bases fit TRBD1. From germline, CDR1 is LNHDA and CDR2 SQIVND (reference sequence). Germline trimming cut 3 bases from V and 5 bases from J; bases unmatched to any gene: 5. This CDR3 has 14 residues. CDR3 DNA (partial): TGTGCCAGTAGTATTGGGACAGGATCTACTGAA. Protein: CASSIGTGSTE. From start to end, the CDR3 is CASSIGTGSTEAFF.

In the case of this clone: Read sequence stops 3 residues before the CDR3 end, and the germline J gene provides the missing end. This sequence joins TRBV20-1 and TRBJ1-2, with a possible D match to TRBD1 (5 bases). CDR1 DFQATT and CDR2 SNEGSKA come from the germline V gene (reference sequence). The CDR3 extends over 16 amino acids. Incomplete CDR3 DNA: TGCAGTGCTAGTAACGGGGGGAGACTAGCGGGGGGAAAG. This encodes CSASNGGRLAGGK. The whole CDR3 sequence reads CSASNGGRLAGGKYTF.

Points on this clone: The CDR3 goes on 3 residues after the read ends, and that part is filled in from the germline J gene. The chain employs TRBV7-2 and TRBJ2-7; D gene unclear. CDR3 length: 13 amino acids. The V end was cut by 5 bases, the J end by 3 bases, with 11 bases between. Germline V gene lookup returns CDR1 SGHTA and CDR2 FQGNSA. CDR3 residues: CASSISPIYEQYF. CDR3 DNA (partial): TGTGCCAGCAGCATTAGCCCGATCTACGAG.